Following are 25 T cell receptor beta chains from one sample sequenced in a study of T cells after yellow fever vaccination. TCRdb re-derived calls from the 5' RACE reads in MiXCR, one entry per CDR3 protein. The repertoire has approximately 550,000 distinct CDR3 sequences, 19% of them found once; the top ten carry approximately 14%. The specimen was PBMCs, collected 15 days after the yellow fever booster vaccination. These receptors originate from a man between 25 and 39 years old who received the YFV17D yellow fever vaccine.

The CDR3 nucleotides are TGTGCCAGTAGACCCCAGGGGTTGCAGCCCCAGCATTTT. Translation: CASRPQGLQPQHF. The V gene is TRBV19, the J gene TRBJ1-5, with D possibly matching TRBD1 (6 bases). Germline-derived CDR1 and CDR2 are LNHDA and SQIVND (reference sequence). The CDR3 length is 13 residues. Trimming removed 6 bases from V and 7 bases from J, with 13 bases in between.

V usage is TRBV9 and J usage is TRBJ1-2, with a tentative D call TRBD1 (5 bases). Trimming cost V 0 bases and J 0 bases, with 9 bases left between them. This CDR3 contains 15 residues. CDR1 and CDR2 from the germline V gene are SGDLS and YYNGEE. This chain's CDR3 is CASSVEQGANYGYTF. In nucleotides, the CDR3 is TGTGCCAGCAGCGTAGAGCAGGGAGCTAACTATGGCTACACCTTC.

The CDR3, as DNA: TGCGCCAGCAGCTTGGCCGTCTTCCGGGGAGGAGGTAGGAATGAGCAGTTCTTC. Translating gives CASSLAVFRGGGRNEQFF. J is TRBJ2-1 and V is TRBV5-1; weak D call: TRBD2 (6 bases). Trimming left V 0 bases short and J 7 bases short, with 23 bases between. This CDR3 spans 18 amino acids. The germline gives CDR1 SGHRS, CDR2 YFSETQ. Full variable domain (remainder filled in from reference TRBV5-1 and TRBJ2-1): KAGVTQTPRYLIKTRGQQVTLSCSPISGHRSVSWYQQTPGQGLQFLFEYFSETQRNKGNFPGRFSGRQFSNSRSEMNVSTLELGDSALYLCASSLAVFRGGGRNEQFFGPGTRLTVL.

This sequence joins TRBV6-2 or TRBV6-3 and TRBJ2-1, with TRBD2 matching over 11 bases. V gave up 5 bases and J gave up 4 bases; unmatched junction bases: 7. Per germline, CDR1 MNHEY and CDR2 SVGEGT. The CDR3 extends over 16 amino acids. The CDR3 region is CASSPMTSGIYNEQFF. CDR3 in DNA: TGTGCCAGCAGTCCCATGACTAGCGGGATATACAATGAGCAGTTCTTC.

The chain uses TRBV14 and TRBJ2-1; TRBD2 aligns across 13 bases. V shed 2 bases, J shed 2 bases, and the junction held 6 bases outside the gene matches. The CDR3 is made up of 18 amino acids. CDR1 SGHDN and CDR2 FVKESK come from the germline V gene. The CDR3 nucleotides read TGTGCCAGCAGCCAACTTAGACTAGCGGGAGGTGCCTACAATGAGCAGTTCTTC. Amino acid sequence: CASSQLRLAGGAYNEQFF. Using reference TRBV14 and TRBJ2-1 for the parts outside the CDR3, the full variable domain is EAGVTQFPSHSVIEKGQTVTLRCDPISGHDNLYWYRRVMGKEIKFLLHFVKESKQDESGMPNNRFLAERTGGTYSTLKVQPAELEDSGVYFCASSQLRLAGGAYNEQFFGPGTRLTVL.

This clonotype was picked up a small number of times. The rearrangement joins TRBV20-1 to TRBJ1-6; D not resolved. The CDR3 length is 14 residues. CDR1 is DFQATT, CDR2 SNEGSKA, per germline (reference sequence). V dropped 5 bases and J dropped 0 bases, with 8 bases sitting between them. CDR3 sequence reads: CSAEQRSYNSPLHF. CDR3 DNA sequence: TGCAGTGCTGAGCAGCGCTCCTATAATTCACCCCTCCACTTT.

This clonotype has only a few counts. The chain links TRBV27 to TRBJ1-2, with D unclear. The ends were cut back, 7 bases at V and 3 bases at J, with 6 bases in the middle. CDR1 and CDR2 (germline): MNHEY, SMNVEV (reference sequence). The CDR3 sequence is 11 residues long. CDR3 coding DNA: TGTGCCAGCAATAGATACTATGGCTACACCTTC. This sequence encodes CASNRYYGYTF.

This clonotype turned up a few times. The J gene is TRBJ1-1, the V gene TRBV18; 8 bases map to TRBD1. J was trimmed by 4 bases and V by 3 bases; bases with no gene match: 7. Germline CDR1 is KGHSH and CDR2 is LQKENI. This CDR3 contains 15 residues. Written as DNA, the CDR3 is TGTGCCAGCTCACCGAACCAGGGGGCGAGCACTGAAGCTTTCTTT. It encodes CASSPNQGASTEAFF.

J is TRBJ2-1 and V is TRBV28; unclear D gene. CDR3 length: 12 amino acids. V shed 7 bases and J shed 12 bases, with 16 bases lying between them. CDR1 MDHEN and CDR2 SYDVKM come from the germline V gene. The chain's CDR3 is CASNSGTVGQFF. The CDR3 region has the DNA TGTGCCAGCAACTCTGGCACTGTAGGGCAGTTCTTC.

The CDR3, as DNA: TGTGCCAGCAGCTCCTCGGCCTTTTACGAGCAGTACTTC. This encodes CASSSSAFYEQYF. V gene TRBV7-6 combines with J gene TRBJ2-7; no clear D gene. The CDR3 loop spans 13 amino acids. V lost 4 bases, J lost 4 bases, and 11 bases lay in between. The germline V gene encodes CDR1 SGHVS and CDR2 FNYEAQ.

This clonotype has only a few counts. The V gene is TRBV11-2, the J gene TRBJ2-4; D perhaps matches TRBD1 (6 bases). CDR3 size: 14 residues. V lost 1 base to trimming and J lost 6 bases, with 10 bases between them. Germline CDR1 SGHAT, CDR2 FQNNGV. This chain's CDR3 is CASSLVDSRNIQYF. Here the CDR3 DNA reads TGTGCCAGCAGCTTAGTGGACAGCCGAAACATTCAGTACTTC.

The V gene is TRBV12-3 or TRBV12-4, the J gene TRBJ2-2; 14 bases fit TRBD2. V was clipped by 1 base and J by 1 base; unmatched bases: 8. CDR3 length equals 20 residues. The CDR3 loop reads CASSLEGLAGEAGNTGELFF. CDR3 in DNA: TGTGCCAGCAGTTTAGAGGGACTAGCGGGAGAGGCCGGGAACACCGGGGAGCTGTTTTTT.

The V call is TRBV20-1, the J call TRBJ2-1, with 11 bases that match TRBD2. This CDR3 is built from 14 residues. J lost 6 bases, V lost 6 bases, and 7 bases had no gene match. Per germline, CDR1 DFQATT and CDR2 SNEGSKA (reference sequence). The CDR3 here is CSAISTSGINEQFF. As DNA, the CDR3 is TGCAGTGCCATATCGACTAGCGGGATCAATGAGCAGTTCTTC.

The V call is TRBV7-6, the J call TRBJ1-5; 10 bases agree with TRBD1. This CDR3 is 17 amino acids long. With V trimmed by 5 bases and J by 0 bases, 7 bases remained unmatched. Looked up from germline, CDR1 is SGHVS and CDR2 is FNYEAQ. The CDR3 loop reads CASSPGTGVLSNQPQHF. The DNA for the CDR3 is TGTGCCAGCAGCCCCGGGACAGGGGTCCTTAGCAATCAGCCCCAGCATTTT.

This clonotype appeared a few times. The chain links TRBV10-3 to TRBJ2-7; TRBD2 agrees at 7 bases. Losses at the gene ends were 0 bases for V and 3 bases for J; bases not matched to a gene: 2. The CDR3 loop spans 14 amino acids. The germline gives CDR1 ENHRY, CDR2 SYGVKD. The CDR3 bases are TGTGCCATCAGTGAGTCGAGCGGGATCTACGAGCAGTACTTC. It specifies CAISESSGIYEQYF.

The CDR3 region has the DNA TGTGCCTGGACGGTGGGGGTTGAAGCTTTCTTT. Its translation: CAWTVGVEAFF. The V gene is TRBV30, the J gene TRBJ1-1; weak D call: TRBD1 (5 bases). Germline loops: CDR1 GTSNPN, CDR2 SVGIG (reference sequence). The CDR3 covers 11 residues. Trimming pared 4 bases from V and 7 bases from J, leaving 10 bases between. Full variable domain (rest looked up from reference TRBV30 and TRBJ1-1): SQTIHQWPATLVQPVGSPLSLECTVEGTSNPNLYWYRQAAGRGLQLLFYSVGIGQISSEVPQNLSASRPQDRQFILSSKKLLLSDSGFYLCAWTVGVEAFFGQGTRLTVV.

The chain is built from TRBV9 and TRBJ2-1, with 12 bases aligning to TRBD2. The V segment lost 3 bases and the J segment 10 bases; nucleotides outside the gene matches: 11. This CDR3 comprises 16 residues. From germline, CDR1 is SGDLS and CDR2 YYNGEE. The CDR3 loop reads CASSATGGLAGREQFF. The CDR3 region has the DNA TGTGCCAGCAGCGCGACAGGAGGACTAGCGGGACGAGAGCAGTTCTTC. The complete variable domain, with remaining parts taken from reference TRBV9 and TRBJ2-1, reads DSGVTQTPKHLITATGQRVTLRCSPRSGDLSVYWYQQSLDQGLQFLIQYYNGEERAKGNILERFSAQQFPDLHSELNLSSLELGDSALYFCASSATGGLAGREQFFGPGTRLTVL.

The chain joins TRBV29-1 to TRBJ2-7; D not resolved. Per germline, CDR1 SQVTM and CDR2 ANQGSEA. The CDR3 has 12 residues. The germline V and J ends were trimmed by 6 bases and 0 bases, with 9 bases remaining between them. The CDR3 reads CSVVHNSYEQYF. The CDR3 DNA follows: TGCAGCGTCGTTCACAACTCCTACGAGCAGTACTTC.

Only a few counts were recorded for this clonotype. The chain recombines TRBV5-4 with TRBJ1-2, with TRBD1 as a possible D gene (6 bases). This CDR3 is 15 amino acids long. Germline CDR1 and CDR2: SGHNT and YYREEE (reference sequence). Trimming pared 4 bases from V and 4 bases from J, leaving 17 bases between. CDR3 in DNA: TGTGCCAGCAGCCCGAAAGGACAGAAAGGCTATGGCTACACCTTC. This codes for CASSPKGQKGYGYTF.

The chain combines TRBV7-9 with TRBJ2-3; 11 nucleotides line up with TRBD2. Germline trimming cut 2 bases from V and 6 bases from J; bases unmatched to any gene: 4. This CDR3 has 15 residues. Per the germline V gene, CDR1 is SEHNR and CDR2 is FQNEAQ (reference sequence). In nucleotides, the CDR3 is TGTGCCAGCAGCTTACAACTAGCGGGAGCGGATACGCAGTATTTT. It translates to CASSLQLAGADTQYF.

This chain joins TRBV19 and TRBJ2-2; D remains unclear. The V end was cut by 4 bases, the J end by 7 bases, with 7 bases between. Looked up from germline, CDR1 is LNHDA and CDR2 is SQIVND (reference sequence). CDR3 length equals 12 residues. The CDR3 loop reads CASSSRVGELFF. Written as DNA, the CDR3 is TGTGCCAGTAGTAGTAGGGTCGGGGAGCTGTTTTTT. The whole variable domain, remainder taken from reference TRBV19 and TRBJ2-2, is DGGITQSPKYLFRKEGQNVTLSCEQNLNHDAMYWYRQDPGQGLRLIYYSQIVNDFQKGDIAEGYSVSREKKESFPLTVTSAQKNPTAFYLCASSSRVGELFFGEGSRLTVL.

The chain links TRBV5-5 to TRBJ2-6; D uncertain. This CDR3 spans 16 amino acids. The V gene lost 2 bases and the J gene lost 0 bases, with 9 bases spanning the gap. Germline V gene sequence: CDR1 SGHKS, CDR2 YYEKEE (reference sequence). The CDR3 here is CASSLHGDSGANVLTF. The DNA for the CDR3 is TGTGCCAGCAGCTTACACGGAGACTCTGGGGCCAACGTCCTGACTTTC.

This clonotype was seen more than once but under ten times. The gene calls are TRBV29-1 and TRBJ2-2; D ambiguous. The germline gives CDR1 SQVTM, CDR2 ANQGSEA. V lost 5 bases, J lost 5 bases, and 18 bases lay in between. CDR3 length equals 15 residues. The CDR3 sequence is CSVLVERWETGELFF. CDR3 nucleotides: TGCAGCGTTTTGGTGGAGAGATGGGAAACCGGGGAGCTGTTTTTT.

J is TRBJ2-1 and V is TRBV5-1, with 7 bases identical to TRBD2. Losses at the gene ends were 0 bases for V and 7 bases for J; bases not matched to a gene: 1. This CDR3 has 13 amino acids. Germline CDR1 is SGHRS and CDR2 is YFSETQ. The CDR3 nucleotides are TGCGCCAGCAGCTTGGAACTAGCGAATGAGCAGTTCTTC. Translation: CASSLELANEQFF.

The CDR3 DNA reads TGCGCCAGCAGCCAGGGGGACAGACAAGAGACCCAGTACTTC. It codes for CASSQGDRQETQYF. The chain links TRBV4-3 to TRBJ2-5; 7 nucleotides align to TRBD1. The J segment lost 2 bases and the V segment lost 3 bases, leaving 3 bases of the junction unmatched. The CDR3 is 14 residues long. In germline, CDR1 is LGHNA, CDR2 YSLEER.